Listed below are T cell receptor beta chains from one sample, sequenced in a study of CD8+ T cells in alopecia areata. Generated by immunoSEQ multiplex PCR, the TCRdb table keeps only in-frame clones and is missing some. This table has approximately 65,000 clones, about 45% appearing once. This material consisted of CD8+ T cells sorted from blood, taken at week 0. The receptor source for this set is a human donor with alopecia areata. The CDR3 runs from the conserved cysteine through the conserved F or W. The order of the fields is V gene, D gene, J gene, clone size, CDR3 DNA, CDR3 protein. A D gene is named only where the DNA matches it firmly. Clone size is stated in some rows and not others, as once, few, many or a class when expanded.

>TRBV29-1|-|TRBJ2-7|many
TGCAGCGTCCTAACCGGGGTTACCTACGAGCAGTACTTC
CSVLTGVTYEQYF
>TRBV4-3|-|TRBJ2-2|-
TGCGCCAGCAGCCCCTTGAGCACCGGGGAGCTGTTTTTT
CASSPLSTGELFF
>TRBV29-1|-|TRBJ2-2|-
TGCAGCGTTGCGGGGAACACCGGGGAGCTGTTTTTT
CSVAGNTGELFF
>TRBV7-8|TRBD1|TRBJ2-4|-
TGTGCCAGCAGCTTGGTTTTGGACAGGGAAAACATTCAGTACTTC
CASSLVLDRENIQYF
>TRBV7-9|TRBD2|TRBJ2-7|-
TGTGCCAGCAGCCCACCCGGGACTAGCGGTACCTACGAGCAGTACTTC
CASSPPGTSGTYEQYF
>TRBV27|-|TRBJ1-1|once
TGTGCCAGCAGTCGCCTGGGGAACACTGAAGCTTTCTTT
CASSRLGNTEAFF
>TRBV6-1|TRBD2|TRBJ2-2|few
TGTGCCAGCAGTTTAGCGGGAGGGTCCACCGGGGAGCTGTTTTTT
CASSLAGGSTGELFF
>TRBV5-1|-|TRBJ2-7|few
TGCGCCAGCACCGACGGTAACTCCTACGAGCAGTACTTC
CASTDGNSYEQYF
>TRBV29-1|TRBD2|TRBJ2-3|few
TGCAGCGTGGATAGCGGGAGAGTGCCAGATACGCAGTATTTT
CSVDSGRVPDTQYF
>TRBV27|-|TRBJ1-2|-
TGTGCCAGCAGTTCGGGGCTCTATGGCTACACCTTC
CASSSGLYGYTF
>TRBV18|-|TRBJ2-2|-
TGTGCCAGCTCACCCGTCCGGCCACGCACCGGGGAGCTGTTTTTT
CASSPVRPRTGELFF
>TRBV6-5|-|TRBJ2-1|-
TGTGCCAGCAGCCTCCGGGAGACCCTAGACAATGAGCAGTTCTTC
CASSLRETLDNEQFF
>TRBV7-8|-|TRBJ2-1|-
TGTGCCAGCAGCTTAGAGGCGAGCGGAGACTACAATGAGCAGTTCTTC
CASSLEASGDYNEQFF
>TRBV5-1|-|TRBJ2-7|-
TGTGCCAGCAGCTTTAACTGGGGATCCTACGAGCAGTACTTC
CASSFNWGSYEQYF
>TRBV2|-|TRBJ2-7|-
TGTGCCAGCAAGGTGGGCCCAGGGGAGGCCTACGAGCAGTACTTC
CASKVGPGEAYEQYF
>TRBV19|-|TRBJ2-4|few
TGTGCCAGTAGTATCGGCGAAGGTGGCATTCAGTACTTC
CASSIGEGGIQYF
>TRBV4-1|-|TRBJ2-7|-
TGCGCCAGCAGCCAAGGGCCTTGGGGCTCCTACGAGCAGTACTTC
CASSQGPWGSYEQYF
>TRBV28|-|TRBJ2-1|-
TGTGCCAGCAGTGACAATGAGCAGTTCTTC
CASSDNEQFF
>TRBV30|-|TRBJ1-1|-
TGTGCCTGGAGTGTAACGGAGAACACTGAAGCTTTCTTT
CAWSVTENTEAFF
>TRBV5-1|-|TRBJ1-1|-
TGCGCCAGCAGCTTGGGGACCACTGAAGCTTTCTTT
CASSLGTTEAFF
>TRBV11-2|-|TRBJ1-1|few
TGTGCCAGCAGCCCCAGCCAGGGCACTGAAGCTTTCTTT
CASSPSQGTEAFF
>TRBV6-5|-|TRBJ2-1|-
TGTGCCAGCAGTTACTCGAGCCGGGTCGGGCAGTTCTTC
CASSYSSRVGQFF
>TRBV29-1|TRBD2|TRBJ2-1|-
TGCAGCGTTGGAGGGACTAGGGTCTACAATGAGCAGTTCTTC
CSVGGTRVYNEQFF
>TRBV5-5|-|TRBJ2-3|-
TGTGCCAGCAGCCCTCGGTCGGGCACAGATACGCAGTATTTT
CASSPRSGTDTQYF
>TRBV9|-|TRBJ2-1|-
TGTGCCAGCAGCGGACGAGGGGACTCTTTATACAATGAGCAGTTCTTC
CASSGRGDSLYNEQFF
>TRBV29-1|TRBD1|TRBJ2-7|-
TGCAGCGTGCGGGGACAGGGGGGCCCCTACGAGCAGTACTTC
CSVRGQGGPYEQYF
>TRBV7-9|-|TRBJ2-7|-
TGTGCCAGCAGCTTAGCGGACGGGAAGAGCTACGAGCAGTACTTC
CASSLADGKSYEQYF
>TRBV30|TRBD1|TRBJ2-3|-
TGTGCCGTTGCATCGTGGGACAGGGGGCGAGATACGCAGTATTTT
CAVASWDRGRDTQYF
>TRBV11-2|TRBD2|TRBJ2-3|-
TGTGCCAGCAGCCAGAGGACTAGCGGGAGAGTGGCAGATACGCAGTATTTT
CASSQRTSGRVADTQYF
>TRBV27|-|TRBJ2-7|-
TGTGCCAGCAGTTTCCGGGGGGCTGCCTACGAGCAGTACTTC
CASSFRGAAYEQYF
>TRBV19|TRBD1|TRBJ1-5|-
TGTGCCAGTATTGACAGGGACGGAGTCTTTAATCAGCCCCAGCATTTT
CASIDRDGVFNQPQHF
>TRBV6-4|TRBD1|TRBJ2-3|many
TGTGCCAGCAGTGACTCGAGTCCGGACAGGGCAGATACGCAGTATTTT
CASSDSSPDRADTQYF
>TRBV4-1|TRBD2|TRBJ2-1|once
TGCGCCAGCAGCCAAGAATCCGGGACTAGCGGGATGAATGAGCAGTTCTTC
CASSQESGTSGMNEQFF
>TRBV27|-|TRBJ1-1|-
TGTGCCAGCAGTCTTAGACAGTTGAACACTGAAGCTTTCTTT
CASSLRQLNTEAFF
>TRBV2|-|TRBJ2-7|-
TGTGCCAGCAGTGAGGACCAAAGGGCCCCGCGAAGCGCCCCCTACGAGCAGTACTTC
CASSEDQRAPRSAPYEQYF
>TRBV29-1|-|TRBJ2-5|-
TGCAGCGTTGAAGGGGCAGGGGAGACCCAGTACTTC
CSVEGAGETQYF
>TRBV2|TRBD1|TRBJ2-3|few
TGTGCCAGCAGCGCACGGGACAGGGAAAATACGCAGTATTTT
CASSARDRENTQYF
>TRBV7-9|-|TRBJ2-7|few
TGTGCCAGCAGCTTAGTCCCTCCCCAATACGAGCAGTACTTC
CASSLVPPQYEQYF
>TRBV11-2|-|TRBJ2-3|few
TGTGCCAGCAGCTTGGTTGTTTTCGACAGCACAGATACGCAGTATTTT
CASSLVVFDSTDTQYF
>TRBV29-1|-|TRBJ2-7|-
TGCAGCGTTGGGGGGGCCTACGAGCAGTACTTC
CSVGGAYEQYF
>TRBV9|-|TRBJ2-1|few
TGTGCCAGCAGTTACGACAGCTACAATGAGCAGTTCTTC
CASSYDSYNEQFF
>TRBV6-1|-|TRBJ2-5|-
TGTGCCATCAGTGACCCCCCTAGGCAGGGGAGGGAAGAGACCCAGTACTTC
CAISDPPRQGREETQYF
>TRBV29-1|-|TRBJ2-1|-
TGCAGCGTTCCCGACCACACGACCTACAATGAGCAGTTCTTC
CSVPDHTTYNEQFF
>TRBV9|TRBD2|TRBJ2-1|-
TGTGCCAGCAGCGTCGGTAGCGGGGGAACCGGCTTTTGGGATGAGCAGTTCTTC
CASSVGSGGTGFWDEQFF
>TRBV30|-|TRBJ1-6|-
TGTGCCTGGATCGGAGAGGGGGAAAGTTCACCCCTCCACTTT
CAWIGEGESSPLHF
>TRBV27|-|TRBJ1-5|-
TGTGCCAGCAGTCCATACAATCAGCCCCAGCATTTT
CASSPYNQPQHF
>TRBV9|TRBD2|TRBJ2-5|-
TGTGCCAGCAGCGTAACAGCGGGAGTGGCGGAGACCCAGTACTTC
CASSVTAGVAETQYF
>TRBV7-9|TRBD2|TRBJ2-7|-
TGTGCCAGCAGCTCAAGCGGGAGGGCCCACGAGCAGTACTTC
CASSSSGRAHEQYF
>TRBV27|-|TRBJ2-3|-
TGTGCCAGCAGTTTTGCTAGCGGTCTGGGGGCCACAGATACGCAGTATTTT
CASSFASGLGATDTQYF
>TRBV9|-|TRBJ2-5|-
TGTGCCAGCAGCCCCTCCAGTGGGGGGATGGGAGAGACCCAGTACTTC
CASSPSSGGMGETQYF
>TRBV4-1|-|TRBJ2-5|few
TGCGCCAGCAGCCAAGTGTACAGGGATGGCGTGGAGACCCAGTACTTC
CASSQVYRDGVETQYF
>TRBV15|-|TRBJ2-5|-
TGTGCCACCAGCAGTGGGGTGGAAGAGACCCAGTACTTC
CATSSGVEETQYF
>TRBV29-1|-|TRBJ2-7|-
TGCAGCGTTGAAGGTGGGACCCGATACGAGCAGTACTTC
CSVEGGTRYEQYF
>TRBV4-1|TRBD1|TRBJ2-1|-
TGCGCCAGCAGCCGATACCGGGACAGGGCCTACAGTGAGCAGTTCTTC
CASSRYRDRAYSEQFF
>TRBV29-1|-|TRBJ2-3|few
TGCAGCGTTGAAGATCTGCAGGTTCTCACAGATACGCAGTATTTT
CSVEDLQVLTDTQYF